This T cell receptor (beta chain) was observed in a study of T cells after yellow fever vaccination (dated by TCRdb to the late 2010s). For the wider study: Using CD3, CD45RA, CCR7 and CD95 staining, memory subsets (EM, EMRA, CM and Tscm) were sorted on a BD FACS Aria III. Blood samples were taken at several timepoints before and after primary and secondary immunization, and bulk PBMC replicates and cell subsets were isolated. Memory subsets were sorted on days 0, 15 and 45 and at 18 months following primary vaccination, and on days 0, 15 and 45 following the 30-year booster. Two healthy male donors, one aged 18 to 29 and one aged 30 to 40 years, were included in the cohort. The SMART-Seq v4 Ultra Low Input RNA kit was used to prepare libraries from fractions with low cell numbers. To track T-cell clones before and after primary and booster YFV17D yellow fever vaccination, bulk TCR alpha and beta repertoires were sequenced longitudinally. Results and caveats for the whole study, not just this receptor: On day 0, almost all vaccine-responding clonotypes were below detection in the sorted memory subsets. After the booster, most clones that had expanded after primary vaccination were detected again (around 95% of CD4 and around nine tenths of CD8), suggesting broad maintenance of memory. The secondary T-cell response was found to be weaker but faster than the primary response, with a peak reached on day 5 rather than on day 15. Computational filtering was needed because FACS-sorted repertoires could contain abundant contaminating clonotypes from the bulk population. A small share of clonotypes occurred in both CD4 and CD8 compartments, likely arising from convergent recombination. Only two donors were included in the study, so the extent to which the findings can be generalized is limited.

The sequencer listed for this sample is Illumina NovaSeq 6000. Synthesis of TCR cDNA relied on 5'RACE template switching, a step that introduced a universal primer site along with unique molecular identifiers. Priming for cDNA synthesis came from both the TCR alpha and TCR beta constant segments. Library amplification involved two PCR steps, and the second step added sample barcodes and sequencing adapters. Sequencing of libraries was done on Illumina HiSeq 2500 (2x100 bp) or NovaSeq (2x150 bp). The paper's processing steps were these. MIGEC handled demultiplexing of reads and collapsing into UMI consensus sequences, while MiXCR performed V(D)J alignment. Using edgeR on replicate PBMC samples, clonotypes were called vaccine-responding if FDR was below 0.01 and the log2 fold change was above 5 up to day 15. Bulk clonotypes were assigned CD4 or CD8 identity according to which sequenced CD4 or CD8 repertoire held them at higher abundance. To estimate how each clone was distributed across memory phenotypes, clonotype frequencies in memory subsets were weighted by FACS-sorted cell numbers. TCRdb passed the public sequencing reads through fastp at Q25 and MiXCR, retaining productive beta sequences. Identical CDR3 protein sequences are pooled into one entry, listed with their most common genes and DNA. TCRdb, not the authors, supplied the V and J calls. This sample gives over 45,000 distinct CDR3 sequences in total; about 5.2% of them show up just once. The ten largest clones add up to roughly a third of the sample.

The sample's treatment or condition, from its label and the paper: live attenuated yellow fever vaccine strain. PBMCs were isolated from peripheral blood using a standard Ficoll-Paque protocol. RNA from sorted memory subsets was extracted with the RNeasy Micro Kit. V loses 6 bases at its end and J loses 6 bases; junction bases beyond the gene matches: 7. The cysteine opens and the phenylalanine closes a CDR3 of 14 amino acids. Of all the DNA, just the CDR3 is kept, 42 bases in frame from base 1. The germline V gene yields SQVTM for CDR1 and ANQGSEA for CDR2. This clonotype was detected many times. It has no much larger one-base neighbor in the sample; base qualities were not kept.

The sample here was PBMCs, either bulk or a sorted T-cell subset (CD4+, CD8+, memory, or dextramer-sorted; not recorded which), taken on the day of the yellow fever booster vaccination. The source of this sequence is a man younger than 35 who received the YFV17D yellow fever vaccine. The chain is assembled from TRBV29-1 and TRBJ2-3; 12 central bases correspond to TRBD2. CDR3 sequence: CSVSPLAGGDTQYF. The bases read TGCAGCGTCTCCCCCCTAGCGGGGGGGGATACGCAGTATTTT.